This T cell receptor beta chain was recorded in a study of post-analysis software for immune sequencing data. Turning to the study itself: There were relapsing-remitting, secondary progressive and progressive-relapsing multiple sclerosis among the disease courses included.

TCR beta cDNA libraries included unique molecular identifiers. A population of about 0.95 to 10 million T cells gave rise to 400,000 to 550,000 cDNA molecules. One entry per CDR3 protein, called by TCRdb with MiXCR from the PCR reads. The sample carries approximately 730,000 distinct CDR3 sequences, just over 45% recorded once. In the case of this clonotype: Its antigen is currently unknown.

Findings of the study overall: Patients showed TRBV5-6, TRBV5-1 and TRBV20-1 among roughly five TRBV segments more frequent than in controls. Controls had significantly higher normalized Chao1 diversity than multiple sclerosis patients. Samples prepared in the same batch strongly co-clustered by F measure.

The CDR3 is 13 amino acids. CDR1 is DFQATT, CDR2 SNEGSKA, per germline (reference sequence). V was clipped by 6 bases and J by 2 bases; unmatched bases: 6. The chain uses TRBV20-1 and TRBJ1-1, with 7 bases fitting TRBD1. The sample was blood. This TCR was sampled from a girl under 18 with multiple sclerosis. The CDR3 nucleotides read TGCAGTGCCCTCAGGGGGTTAAACACTGAAGCTTTCTTT. Translation: CSALRGLNTEAFF.